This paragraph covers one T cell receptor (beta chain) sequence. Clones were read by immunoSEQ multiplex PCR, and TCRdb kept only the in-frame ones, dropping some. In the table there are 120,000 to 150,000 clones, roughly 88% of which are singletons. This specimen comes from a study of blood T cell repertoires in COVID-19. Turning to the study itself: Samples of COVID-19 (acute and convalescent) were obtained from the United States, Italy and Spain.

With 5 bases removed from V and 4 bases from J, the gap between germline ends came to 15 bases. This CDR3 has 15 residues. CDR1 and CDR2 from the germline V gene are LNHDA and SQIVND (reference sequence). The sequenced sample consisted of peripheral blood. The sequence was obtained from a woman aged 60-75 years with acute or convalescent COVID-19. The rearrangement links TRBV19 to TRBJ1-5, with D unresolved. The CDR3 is CASSPGKARNQPQHF. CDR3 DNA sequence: TGTGCCAGTAGTCCGGGGAAGGCCCGAAATCAGCCCCAGCATTTT. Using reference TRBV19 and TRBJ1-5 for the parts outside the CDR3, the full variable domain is DGGITQSPKYLFRKEGQNVTLSCEQNLNHDAMYWYRQDPGQGLRLIYYSQIVNDFQKGDIAEGYSVSREKKESFPLTVTSAQKNPTAFYLCASSPGKARNQPQHFGDGTRLSIL.